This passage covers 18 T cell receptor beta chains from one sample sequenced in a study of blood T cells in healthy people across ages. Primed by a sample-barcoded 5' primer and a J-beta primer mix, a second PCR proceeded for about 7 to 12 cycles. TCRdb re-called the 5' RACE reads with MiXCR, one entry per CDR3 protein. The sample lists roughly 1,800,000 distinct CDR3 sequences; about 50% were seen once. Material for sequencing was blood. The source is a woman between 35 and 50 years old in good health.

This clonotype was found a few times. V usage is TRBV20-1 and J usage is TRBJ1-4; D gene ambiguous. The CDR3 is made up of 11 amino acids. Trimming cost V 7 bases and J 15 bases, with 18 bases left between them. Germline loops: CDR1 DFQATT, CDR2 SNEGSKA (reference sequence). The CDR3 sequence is CSVRITQAVFF. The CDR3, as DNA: TGCAGTGTCCGAATCACGCAGGCAGTGTTTTTT.

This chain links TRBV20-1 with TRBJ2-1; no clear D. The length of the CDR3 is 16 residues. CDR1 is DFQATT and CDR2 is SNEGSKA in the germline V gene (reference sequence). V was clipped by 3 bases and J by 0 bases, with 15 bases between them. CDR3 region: CSARVGKQSSYNEQFF. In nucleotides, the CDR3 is TGCAGTGCTAGGGTTGGGAAACAGAGCTCCTACAATGAGCAGTTCTTC.

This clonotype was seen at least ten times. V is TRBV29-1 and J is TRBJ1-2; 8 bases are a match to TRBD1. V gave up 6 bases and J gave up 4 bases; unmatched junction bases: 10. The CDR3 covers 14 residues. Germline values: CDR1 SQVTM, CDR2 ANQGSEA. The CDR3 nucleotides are TGCAGCGTGACCGGGACAGGTGGGAGCTATGGCTACACCTTC. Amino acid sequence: CSVTGTGGSYGYTF.

For the CDR3, the DNA is TGTGCCAGCAGAAGACAGGAAAATGAGCAGTTCTTC. Protein: CASRRQENEQFF. V is TRBV2 and J is TRBJ2-1, with D maybe TRBD1 (6 bases). This CDR3 spans 12 amino acids. The ends were cut back, 6 bases at V and 7 bases at J, with 10 bases in the middle. Germline CDR1 and CDR2: SNHLY and FYNNEI.

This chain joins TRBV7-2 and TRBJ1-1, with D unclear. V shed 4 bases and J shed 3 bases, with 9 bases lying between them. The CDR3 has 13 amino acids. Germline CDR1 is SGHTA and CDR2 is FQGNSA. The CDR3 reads CASSSLRYTEAFF. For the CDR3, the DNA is TGTGCCAGCAGCTCCCTAAGGTACACTGAAGCTTTCTTT.

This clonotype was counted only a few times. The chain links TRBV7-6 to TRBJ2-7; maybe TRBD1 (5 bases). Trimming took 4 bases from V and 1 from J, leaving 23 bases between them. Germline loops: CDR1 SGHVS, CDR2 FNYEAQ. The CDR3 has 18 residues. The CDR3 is CASSSLTNPSGASYEQYF. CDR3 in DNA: TGTGCCAGCAGCTCCCTAACGAATCCGTCTGGGGCGTCCTACGAGCAGTACTTC.

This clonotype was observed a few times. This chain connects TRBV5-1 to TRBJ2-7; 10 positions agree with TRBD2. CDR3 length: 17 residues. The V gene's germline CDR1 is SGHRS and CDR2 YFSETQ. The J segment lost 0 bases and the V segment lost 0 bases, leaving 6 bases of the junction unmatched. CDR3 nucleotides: TGCGCCAGCAGCTTGGTAACTAGCGGGGCGAGCTCCTACGAGCAGTACTTC. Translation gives CASSLVTSGASSYEQYF.

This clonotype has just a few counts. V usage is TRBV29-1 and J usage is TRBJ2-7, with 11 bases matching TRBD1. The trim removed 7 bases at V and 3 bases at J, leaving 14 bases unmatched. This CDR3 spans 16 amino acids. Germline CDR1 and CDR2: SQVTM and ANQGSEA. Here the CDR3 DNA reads TGCAGCGCAAACTATCAAACCGGGACAGGGGGCTACGAGCAGTACTTC. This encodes CSANYQTGTGGYEQYF.

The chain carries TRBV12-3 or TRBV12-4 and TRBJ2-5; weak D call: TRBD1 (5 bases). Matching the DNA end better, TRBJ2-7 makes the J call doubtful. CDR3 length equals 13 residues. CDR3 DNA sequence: TGTGCCAGCAGTTCGACAGTGTCCGCCGAGCAGTACTTC. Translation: CASSSTVSAEQYF.

The CDR3 protein is CASSSGMIGGAGEQFF. In DNA form, the CDR3 reads TGTGCCAGCAGCTCCGGAATGATAGGGGGGGCTGGGGAGCAGTTCTTC. This chain joins TRBV7-2 and TRBJ2-1, with D perhaps TRBD2 (7 bases). This CDR3 contains 16 residues. In germline, CDR1 is SGHTA, CDR2 FQGNSA. V lost 4 bases and J 10 bases, leaving 23 bases between the germline ends.

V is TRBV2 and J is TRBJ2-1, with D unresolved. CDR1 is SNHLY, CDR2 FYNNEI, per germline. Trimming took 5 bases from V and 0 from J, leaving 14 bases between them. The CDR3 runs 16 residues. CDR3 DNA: TGTGCCAGCAGTCTTGAGGACGAGAGCTCCTACAATGAGCAGTTCTTC. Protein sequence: CASSLEDESSYNEQFF. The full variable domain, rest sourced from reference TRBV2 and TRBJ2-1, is EPEVTQTPSHQVTQMGQEVILRCVPISNHLYFYWYRQILGQKVEFLVSFYNNEISEKSEIFDDQFSVERPDGSNFTLKIRSTKLEDSAMYFCASSLEDESSYNEQFFGPGTRLTVL.

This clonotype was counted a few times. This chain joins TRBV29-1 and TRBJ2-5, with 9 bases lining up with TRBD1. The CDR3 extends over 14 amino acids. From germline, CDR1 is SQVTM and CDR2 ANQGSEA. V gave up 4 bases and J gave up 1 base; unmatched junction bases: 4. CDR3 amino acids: CSVADRGSQETQYF. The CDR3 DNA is TGCAGCGTTGCGGACAGGGGCTCCCAAGAGACCCAGTACTTC.

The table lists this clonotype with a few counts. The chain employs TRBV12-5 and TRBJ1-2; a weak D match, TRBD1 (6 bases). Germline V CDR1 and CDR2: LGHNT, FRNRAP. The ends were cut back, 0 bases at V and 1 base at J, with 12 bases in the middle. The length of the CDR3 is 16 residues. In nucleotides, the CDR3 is TGTGCTAGTGGTTTGGTGGGGGGCAGAAGTAACTATGGCTACACCTTC. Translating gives CASGLVGGRSNYGYTF.

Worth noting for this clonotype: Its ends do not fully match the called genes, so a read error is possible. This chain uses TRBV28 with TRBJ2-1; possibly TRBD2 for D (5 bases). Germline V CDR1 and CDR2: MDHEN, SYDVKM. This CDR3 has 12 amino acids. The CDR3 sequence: CASSLTMIEQFF. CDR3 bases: TGCGCCAGCAGCCTGACTATGATTGAGCAGTTCTTC. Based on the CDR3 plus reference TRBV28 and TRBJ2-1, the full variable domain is DVKVTQSSRYLVKRTGEKVFLECVQDMDHENMFWYRQDPGLGLRLIYFSYDVKMKEKGDIPEGYSVSREKKERFSLILESASTNQTSMYLCASSLTMIEQFFGPGTRLTVL.

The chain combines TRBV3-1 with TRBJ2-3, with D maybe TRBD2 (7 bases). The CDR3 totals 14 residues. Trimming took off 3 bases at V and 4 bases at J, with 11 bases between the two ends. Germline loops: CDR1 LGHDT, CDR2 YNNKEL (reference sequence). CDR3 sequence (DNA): TGTGCCAGCAGCCAGGGGGGGGCCTCAGATACGCAGTATTTT. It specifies CASSQGGASDTQYF.

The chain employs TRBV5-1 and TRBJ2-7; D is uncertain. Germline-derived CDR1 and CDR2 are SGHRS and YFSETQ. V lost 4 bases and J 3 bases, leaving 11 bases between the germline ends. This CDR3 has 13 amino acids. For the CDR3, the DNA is TGCGCCAGCAGCCCCCTAGATGACTACGAGCAGTACTTC. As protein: CASSPLDDYEQYF.

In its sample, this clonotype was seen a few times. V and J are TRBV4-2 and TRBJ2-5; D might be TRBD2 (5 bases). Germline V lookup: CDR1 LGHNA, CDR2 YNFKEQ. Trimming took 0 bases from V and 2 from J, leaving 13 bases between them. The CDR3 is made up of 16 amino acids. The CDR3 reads CASSQEAGTGQETQYF. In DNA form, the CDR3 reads TGTGCCAGCAGCCAAGAAGCTGGTACGGGACAAGAGACCCAGTACTTC.

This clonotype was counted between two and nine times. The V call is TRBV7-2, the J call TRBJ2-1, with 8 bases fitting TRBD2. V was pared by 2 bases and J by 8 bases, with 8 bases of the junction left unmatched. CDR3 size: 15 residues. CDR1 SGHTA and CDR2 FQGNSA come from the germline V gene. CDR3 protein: CASSLIGGGPDEQFF. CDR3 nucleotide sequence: TGTGCCAGCAGCTTAATCGGGGGGGGCCCTGATGAGCAGTTCTTC.